A single sample is the source of the 6 T cell receptor beta chains below, sequenced in a study of immune evolution from preneoplasia to lung adenocarcinoma. The repertoire was sequenced with immunoSEQ multiplex PCR; TCRdb's copy has only in-frame clones and lacks some. The sample includes some 4,000 clones, around half seen only once; the top ten take around 7.1%. The sequenced material came from FFPE normal lung tissue adjacent to the tumor. The source of these receptors is a person in their fifties or sixties with lung adenocarcinoma.

V and J are TRBV30 and TRBJ2-2; D gene unclear. This CDR3 contains 12 residues. Germline CDR1 is GTSNPN and CDR2 is SVGIG (reference sequence). Trimming cost V 4 bases and J 1 base, with 4 bases left between them. CDR3 in DNA: TGTGCCTGGACGGGGAACACCGGGGAGCTGTTTTTT. It encodes CAWTGNTGELFF.

This chain uses TRBV6-5 with TRBJ2-1; 7 nucleotides align to TRBD1. This CDR3 is built from 15 residues. Germline assignment: CDR1 MNHEY and CDR2 SVGAGI. V was pared by 4 bases and J by 2 bases, with 5 bases of the junction left unmatched. CDR3 protein: CASSLGTEAYNEQFF. The DNA for the CDR3 is TGTGCCAGCAGTTTAGGGACAGAAGCCTACAATGAGCAGTTCTTC.

This clone was seen only a few times. V gene TRBV4-3 combines with J gene TRBJ2-1; D is possibly TRBD2 (5 bases). Trimming removed 0 bases from V and 2 bases from J, with 8 bases in between. The CDR3 extends over 15 amino acids. Germline CDR1 and CDR2: LGHNA and YSLEER. This CDR3 is CASSQDGSAYNEQFF. CDR3 DNA: TGCGCCAGCAGCCAAGATGGGAGCGCCTACAATGAGCAGTTCTTC.

This rearrangement joins TRBV19 to TRBJ2-3; the D gene is possibly TRBD2 (6 bases). Germline lookup yields CDR1 LNHDA and CDR2 SQIVND (reference sequence). The CDR3 loop spans 17 amino acids. V lost 3 bases and J lost 3, with 19 bases in between. CDR3 in DNA: TGTGCCAGTAGTATGGGCGGGGCCAATCCCGCAACAGATACGCAGTATTTT. This gives the protein CASSMGGANPATDTQYF.

The V gene is TRBV6-6, the J gene TRBJ1-5; 9 nucleotides line up with TRBD1. The junction had 4 bases not matched to a gene; V was cut back by 2 bases and J by 14 bases. The CDR3 runs 12 residues. Germline CDR1 and CDR2: MNHNY and SVGAGI (reference sequence). The CDR3 DNA is TGTGCCAGCAGTTACGAGGACAGGGGTAAGCATTTT. It codes for CASSYEDRGKHF.

The rearrangement joins TRBV7-9 to TRBJ1-1, with D possibly being TRBD1 (5 bases). V was pared by 8 bases and J by 5 bases, with 12 bases between. Germline V CDR1 and CDR2: SEHNR, FQNEAQ (reference sequence). This CDR3 spans 12 amino acids. CDR3 loop: CASYSGGTEAFF. CDR3 in DNA: TGTGCCAGCTACTCTGGGGGGACTGAAGCTTTCTTT.